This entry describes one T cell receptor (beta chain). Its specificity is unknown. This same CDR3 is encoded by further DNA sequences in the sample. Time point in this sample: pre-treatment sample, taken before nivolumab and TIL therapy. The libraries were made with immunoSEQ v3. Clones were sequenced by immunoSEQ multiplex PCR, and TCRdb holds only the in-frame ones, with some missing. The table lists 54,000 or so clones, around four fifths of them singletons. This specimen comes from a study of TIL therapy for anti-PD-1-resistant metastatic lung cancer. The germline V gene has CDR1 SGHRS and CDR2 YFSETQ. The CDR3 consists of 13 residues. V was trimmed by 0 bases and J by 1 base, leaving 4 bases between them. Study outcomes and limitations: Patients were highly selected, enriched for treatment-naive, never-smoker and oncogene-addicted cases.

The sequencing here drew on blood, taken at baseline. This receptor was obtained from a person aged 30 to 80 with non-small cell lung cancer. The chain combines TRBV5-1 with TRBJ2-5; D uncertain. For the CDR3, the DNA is TGCGCCAGCAGCTTGGGGGGCCAAGAGACCCAGTACTTC. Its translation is CASSLGGQETQYF.